This T cell receptor (beta chain) stems from a study of T cell responses to AZD1222 COVID-19 vaccine. Study findings and constraints: Only after the peak T cell response were repertoires sampled.

About this clone: The antigen remains undetermined.

Profiled with immunoSEQ multiplex PCR; TCRdb holds only in-frame clones, not every one. The sample includes some 130,000 clones, 80% to 90% of them seen just once. Sample: peripheral blood, taken on day 0 of AZD1222 vaccination. This receptor was identified in an adult in good health.

The CDR3 region is CASSLTGNQPQHF. The CDR3 bases are TGTGCCAGCTCACTGACGGGCAATCAGCCCCAGCATTTT. The chain employs TRBV7-3 and TRBJ1-5; no definite D call. Germline lookup yields CDR1 SGHTA and CDR2 FQGTGA. Trimming took off 8 bases at V and 2 bases at J, with 10 bases between the two ends. This CDR3 comprises 13 residues.